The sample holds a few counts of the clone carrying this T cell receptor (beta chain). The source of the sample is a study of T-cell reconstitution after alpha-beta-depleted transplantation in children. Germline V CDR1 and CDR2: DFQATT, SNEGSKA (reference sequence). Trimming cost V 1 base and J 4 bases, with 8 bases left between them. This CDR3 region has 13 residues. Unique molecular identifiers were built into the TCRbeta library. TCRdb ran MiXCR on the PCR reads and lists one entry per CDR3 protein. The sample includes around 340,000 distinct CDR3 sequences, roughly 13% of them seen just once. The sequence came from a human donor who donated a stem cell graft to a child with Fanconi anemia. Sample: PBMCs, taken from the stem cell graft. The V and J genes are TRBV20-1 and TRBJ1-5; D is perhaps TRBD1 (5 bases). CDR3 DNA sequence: TGCAGTGCTAGAGGGGACCTAAATCAGCCCCAGCATTTT. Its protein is CSARGDLNQPQHF.